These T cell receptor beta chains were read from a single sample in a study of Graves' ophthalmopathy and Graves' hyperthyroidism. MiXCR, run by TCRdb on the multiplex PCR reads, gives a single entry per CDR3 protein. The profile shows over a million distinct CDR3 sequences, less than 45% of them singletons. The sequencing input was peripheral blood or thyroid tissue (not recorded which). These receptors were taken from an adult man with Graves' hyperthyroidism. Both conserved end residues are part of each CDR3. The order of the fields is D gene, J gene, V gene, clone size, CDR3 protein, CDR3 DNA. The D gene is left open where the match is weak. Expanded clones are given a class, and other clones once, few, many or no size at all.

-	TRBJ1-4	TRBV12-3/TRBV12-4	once	CASTSRGSGEKLFF	TGTGCCAGTACATCGCGGGGTTCTGGCGAAAAACTGTTTTTT
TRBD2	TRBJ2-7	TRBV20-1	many	CSASDSGSGYEQYF	TGCAGTGCTAGCGATAGCGGGAGCGGATACGAGCAGTACTTC
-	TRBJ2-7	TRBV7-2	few	CASSSREARWVEQYF	TGTGCCAGCAGCAGCAGAGAGGCCCGGTGGGTCGAGCAGTACTTC
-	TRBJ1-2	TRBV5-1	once	CASRRDGGYTF	TGCGCCAGCAGACGTGACGGGGGCTACACCTTC
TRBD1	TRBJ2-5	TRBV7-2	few	CASRAAGTGAGETQYF	TGTGCCAGCAGGGCTGCGGGGACAGGGGCGGGAGAGACCCAGTACTTC
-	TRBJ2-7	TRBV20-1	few	CSARLPQDSYEQYF	TGCAGTGCTAGGCTCCCGCAGGACTCCTACGAGCAGTACTTC
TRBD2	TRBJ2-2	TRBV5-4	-	CASSLLTSGSGATGELFF	TGTGCCAGCAGCTTGTTAACTAGCGGGAGCGGGGCCACCGGGGAGCTGTTTTTT
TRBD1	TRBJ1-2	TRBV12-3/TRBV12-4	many	CASSPTGASYGYTF	TGTGCCAGCAGCCCAACAGGGGCCTCCTATGGCTACACCTTC
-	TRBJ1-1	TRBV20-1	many	CSASTFQGNTEAFF	TGCAGTGCTAGTACGTTTCAGGGGAACACTGAAGCTTTCTTT
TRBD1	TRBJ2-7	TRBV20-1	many	CSARVRGQERYEQYF	TGCAGTGCTAGAGTTAGAGGACAGGAGAGATACGAGCAGTACTTC
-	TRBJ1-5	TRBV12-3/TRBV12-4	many	CASSDNNQPQHF	TGTGCCAGCAGTGACAATAATCAGCCCCAGCATTTT
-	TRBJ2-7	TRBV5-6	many	CASSRALGQSSYEQYF	TGTGCCAGCAGTCGGGCCCTTGGACAGAGCTCCTACGAGCAGTACTTC
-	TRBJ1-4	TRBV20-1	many	CSATLMGRDEKLFF	TGCAGTGCTACTCTCATGGGAAGGGATGAAAAACTGTTTTTT
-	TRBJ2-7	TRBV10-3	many	CAISEGVSYEQYF	TGTGCCATCAGTGAGGGGGTCTCCTACGAGCAGTACTTC
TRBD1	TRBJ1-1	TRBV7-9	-	CASRDTGGANFEAFF	TGTGCCAGCAGAGATACAGGGGGCGCAAATTTCGAAGCTTTCTTT
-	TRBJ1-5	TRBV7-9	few	CASSRGGSIQPQHF	TGTGCCAGCAGTCGGGGGGGTTCCATCCAGCCCCAGCATTTT
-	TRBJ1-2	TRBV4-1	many	CASSQASSEGGYTF	TGCGCCAGCAGCCAAGCCAGCTCCGAGGGCGGCTACACCTTC
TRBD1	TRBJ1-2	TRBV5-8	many	CASSLYGGQGYGYTF	TGTGCCAGCAGCTTGTACGGGGGACAGGGATATGGCTACACCTTC
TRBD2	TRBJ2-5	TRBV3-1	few	CASSQGWTSGSVSETQYF	TGTGCCAGCAGCCAGGGATGGACTAGCGGGAGTGTGAGCGAGACCCAGTACTTC
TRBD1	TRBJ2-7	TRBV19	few	CASSHRDRAEQYF	TGTGCCAGTAGTCACCGGGACAGGGCCGAGCAGTACTTC
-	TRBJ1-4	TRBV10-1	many	CASKEGGAGLDNEKLFF	TGCGCCAGCAAAGAGGGGGGGGCTGGGTTGGATAATGAAAAACTGTTTTTT
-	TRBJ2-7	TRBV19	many	CASSTLGPQTYEQYF	TGTGCCAGTAGTACTTTGGGGCCTCAGACCTACGAGCAGTACTTC
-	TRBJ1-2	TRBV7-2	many	CASSLRQGGGYTF	TGTGCCAGCAGCTTAAGGCAGGGCGGTGGCTACACCTTC
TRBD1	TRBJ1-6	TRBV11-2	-	CASSSRSGQGTPLHF	TGTGCCAGCAGCTCAAGGTCGGGACAGGGGACACCCCTCCACTTT
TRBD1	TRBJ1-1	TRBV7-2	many	CASIPRTGPNTEAFF	TGTGCCAGCATCCCCCGGACAGGCCCGAACACTGAAGCTTTCTTT
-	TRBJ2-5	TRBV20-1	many	CSATPGQPGAQYF	TGCAGTGCTACCCCGGGACAACCAGGGGCCCAGTACTTC
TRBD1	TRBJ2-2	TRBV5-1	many	CASSWDRASGELFF	TGCGCCAGCAGTTGGGACAGGGCCTCCGGGGAGCTGTTTTTT
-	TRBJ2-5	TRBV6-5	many	CASSYPQGRAKETQYF	TGTGCCAGCAGTTACCCCCAAGGGCGGGCGAAAGAGACCCAGTACTTC
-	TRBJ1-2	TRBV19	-	CASRARRRGYTF	TGTGCCAGTAGGGCGCGCCGGAGAGGCTACACCTTC
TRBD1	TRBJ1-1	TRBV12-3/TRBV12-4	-	CASSLSTGREAFF	TGTGCCAGCAGTCTATCGACAGGGCGAGAAGCTTTCTTT
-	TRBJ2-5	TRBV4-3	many	CASSQQGGETQYF	TGCGCCAGCAGCCAGCAGGGCGGCGAGACCCAGTACTTC
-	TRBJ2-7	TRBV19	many	CASSPSFLSYEQYF	TGTGCCAGTAGTCCATCCTTTCTTTCCTACGAGCAGTACTTC
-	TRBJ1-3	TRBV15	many	CATSRAEGEGNTIYF	TGTGCCACCAGCAGAGCCGAGGGGGAGGGAAACACCATATATTTT
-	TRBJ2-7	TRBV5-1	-	CASRRDTTSSPYEQYF	TGCGCCAGCAGACGTGATACGACGTCCAGCCCCTACGAGCAGTACTTC
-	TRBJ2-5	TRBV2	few	CASSEAERETQYF	TGTGCCAGCAGTGAAGCAGAAAGGGAGACCCAGTACTTC
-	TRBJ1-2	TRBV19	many	CASSIDPRQVGDYGYTF	TGTGCCAGTAGTATAGACCCACGACAGGTCGGGGACTATGGCTACACCTTC
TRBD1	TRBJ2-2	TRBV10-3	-	CAVGIRGPTNTGELLF	TGTGCCGTTGGGATTAGGGGGCCCACAAACACCGGGGAGCTGCTTTTT
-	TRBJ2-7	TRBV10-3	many	CAISATGAYEQYF	TGTGCCATCAGTGCCACCGGAGCCTACGAGCAGTACTTC
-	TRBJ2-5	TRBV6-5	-	CASSYGLGQYF	TGTGCCAGCAGTTACGGTCTCGGGCAGTACTTC
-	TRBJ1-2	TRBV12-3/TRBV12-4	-	CASSPGFFDGYTF	TGTGCCAGCAGCCCAGGCTTCTTCGATGGCTACACCTTC
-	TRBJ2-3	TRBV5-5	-	CASSGLFKSTDTQYF	TGTGCCAGCAGCGGACTGTTTAAGAGCACAGATACGCAGTATTTT
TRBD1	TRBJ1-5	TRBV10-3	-	CAIAGTGGGQPQHF	TGTGCCATAGCCGGGACAGGGGGCGGGCAGCCCCAGCATTTT
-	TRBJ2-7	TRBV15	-	CATSTYPRGGREGQYF	TGTGCCACCAGCACTTACCCAAGGGGGGGCAGGGAAGGGCAGTACTTC
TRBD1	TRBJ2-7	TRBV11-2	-	CASSLGTGPGVQYF	TGTGCCAGCAGTCTCGGGACAGGCCCCGGGGTGCAGTACTTC
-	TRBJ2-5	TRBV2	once	CASSVGTTDEETQYF	TGTGCCAGCAGTGTTGGGACAACGGACGAAGAGACCCAGTACTTC
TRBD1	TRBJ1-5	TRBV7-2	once	CASSARDRGGHQPQHF	TGTGCCAGCAGCGCAAGGGACAGGGGAGGGCATCAGCCCCAGCATTTT
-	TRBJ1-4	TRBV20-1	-	CSALVGTEKLFF	TGCAGTGCTCTGGTGGGGACTGAAAAACTGTTTTTT
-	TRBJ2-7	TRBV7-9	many	CASSPMTEGYEQYF	TGTGCCAGCAGCCCAATGACGGAGGGGTACGAGCAGTACTTC
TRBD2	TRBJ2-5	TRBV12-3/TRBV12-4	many	CASSQDGRAEETQYF	TGTGCCAGCAGTCAGGACGGGAGGGCCGAAGAGACCCAGTACTTC
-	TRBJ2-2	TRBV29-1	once	CSVGQTNTGELFF	TGCAGCGTCGGACAGACCAACACCGGGGAGCTGTTTTTT